This T cell receptor (beta chain) comes out of a study of memory CD4+ T cells and cytomegalovirus serostatus (dated by TCRdb to the late 2010s). Study-level background: A total of roughly 33 healthy Belgian adults, of whom 9 were CMV seropositive and 24 were CMV seronegative, were included in the cohort. The study sequenced CD4+ memory TCRbeta repertoires of a Belgian cohort with known cytomegalovirus serostatus to replicate a published TCR-based CMV serostatus classifier. General findings and caveats noted by the study authors: A median bootstrapped AUC of about 0.95 with a 95% CI of 0.76-1.00 was achieved on the Belgian cohort by the original-framework classifier. Results were interpreted as suggesting that the CMV-associated TCR signature is largely present in the CD4+ memory repertoire. Only CD4+CD45RO+ memory cells were sequenced, in contrast to the original study, in which naive and memory CD4+ and CD8+ populations were covered. For predicting CMV serostatus, the median bootstrapped AUC was 0.95 using the original framework and almost 0.93 using a US-trained random forest. Of over 150 previously reported CMV-associated TCRbeta sequences, around 70 appeared in the CD4+ memory repertoires, each in one to five individuals.

The Quick-DNA Microprep Kit was used to extract genomic DNA from the sorted cells. TCRbeta DNA was amplified with the immunoSEQ hsTCRbeta kit following the manufacturer's protocol. TCRbeta libraries were sequenced on an Illumina MiSeq instrument. The study's processing was this. Following removal of out-of-frame sequences, 2 million to 2.5 million distinct TCRbeta sequences were retained, with an average of about 63,000 per individual. Each individual was scored by the count of 150 or so previously reported CMV-associated TCRbeta sequences and the total productive distinct TCRbeta count. A beta-binomial model was reimplemented in Python, and scikit-learn random forests with default parameters were trained on US cohort data. On the Belgian cohort, classifier performance was reported as the median AUC, along with percentile confidence intervals, across 10,000 bootstrap iterations. Here the immuneACCESS table is served through TCRdb, limited to in-frame sequences with V and J called. Missing clones are a known gap in these copies; in checked studies unresolved V genes cover under half, and the rest lacks a known reason. V, J and clone size were drawn from that table, and D and trimming were deduced from the DNA. In this sample the table shows 25,000 to 30,000 clones, around 75% of which occur a single time. The ten largest account for under 0.85% of the sample.

A FACSAria II was used to sort memory CD4+ T cells, defined as single viable CD3+CD4+CD8-CD45RO+ cells. CMV serostatus was assessed using a Roche Elecsys assay, by which serum IgG against CMV pp150, pp28, p38 and p52 was detected. Once the samples were thawed, total CD4+ T cells were enriched through positive selection using CD4 magnetic microbeads. Samples originated from another study that specifically interrogated the CD4+ T cell memory repertoire. Following standard operating procedures, peripheral blood mononuclear cells were isolated and cryopreserved, while serum was kept at -80 degrees C. The staining relied on CD3-PerCP (BW264/56), CD4-APC (RPA-T4), CD45RO-PE (UCHT1) and CD8-Pacific Orange (3B5) antibodies, and Sytox blue was used to exclude non-viable cells. Counted from cysteine to phenylalanine, this CDR3 has 17 amino acids. Only the CDR3 DNA is retained, 51 bases long and in frame from the first base. CDR1 and CDR2 were assigned from the germline V gene as SGHVS and FQNEAQ. For this chain, trimming is 5 bases at the V end and 0 bases at the J end, and the number of junction bases without a gene match is 11.

Details on this clone: Its antigen target is currently unknown. No qualities accompany the bases; no much larger clone lies one base away.

The receptor's source is an adult in good health and CMV-seronegative. The sequencing input was memory CD4+ T cells from blood. The sequence links TRBV7-8 to TRBJ2-3, and 7 junctional nucleotides match TRBD2. The CDR3 has the sequence CASSPTGWGGSTDTQYF. The nucleotide sequence reads as follows: TGTGCCAGCAGCCCCACCGGATGGGGGGGTAGCACAGATACGCAGTATTTT.